This T cell receptor beta chain was captured by sequencing in a study of T cells of healthy individuals. TCRdb itself ran the 5' RACE reads through MiXCR, one entry per CDR3 protein. This sample yields 65,000 to 90,000 distinct CDR3 sequences, of which 4% to 5.5% are seen a single time; 7.5% to 8% belongs to the top ten. This clonotype came up many times. Trimming cost V 6 bases and J 0 bases, with 6 bases left between them. From germline, CDR1 is ENHRY and CDR2 SYGVKD. This CDR3 has 13 amino acids. The chain couples TRBV10-3 to TRBJ1-3; D not resolved. The source of this sequence is a female donor in good health. CDR3 in amino acids: CAIRDNSGNTIYF. The CDR3 nucleotides are TGTGCCATCAGGGATAACTCTGGAAACACCATATATTTT.